This T cell receptor (beta chain) was recovered during a study of blood T cell repertoires in COVID-19. Study details: Acute-phase and convalescent COVID-19 samples originated in the United States, Italy and Spain.

The method was immunoSEQ multiplex PCR; TCRdb's version includes in-frame clones alone and lacks a portion of them. This table has roughly 200,000 clones, about 85% appearing once. This clone was seen more than once but under ten times. Other DNA sequences in this sample translate to the same CDR3. The V gene's germline CDR1 is SGHNT and CDR2 YENEEA. Unmatched junction bases numbered 1, after V lost 1 base and J lost 1 base. CDR3 length: 15 amino acids. This clonotype was obtained from an elderly woman with acute or convalescent COVID-19. Specimen: peripheral blood. This rearrangement joins TRBV11-3 to TRBJ1-1; 9 nucleotides align to TRBD1. DNA for the CDR3: TGTGCCAGCAGCTTAGCGGGACAGGGGAACACTGAAGCTTTCTTT. Its translation: CASSLAGQGNTEAFF. Full variable domain (rest looked up from reference TRBV11-3 and TRBJ1-1): EAGVVQSPRYKIIEKKQPVAFWCNPISGHNTLYWYLQNLGQGPELLIRYENEEAVDDSQLPKDRFSAERLKGVDSTLKIQPAELGDSAVYLCASSLAGQGNTEAFFGQGTRLTVV.